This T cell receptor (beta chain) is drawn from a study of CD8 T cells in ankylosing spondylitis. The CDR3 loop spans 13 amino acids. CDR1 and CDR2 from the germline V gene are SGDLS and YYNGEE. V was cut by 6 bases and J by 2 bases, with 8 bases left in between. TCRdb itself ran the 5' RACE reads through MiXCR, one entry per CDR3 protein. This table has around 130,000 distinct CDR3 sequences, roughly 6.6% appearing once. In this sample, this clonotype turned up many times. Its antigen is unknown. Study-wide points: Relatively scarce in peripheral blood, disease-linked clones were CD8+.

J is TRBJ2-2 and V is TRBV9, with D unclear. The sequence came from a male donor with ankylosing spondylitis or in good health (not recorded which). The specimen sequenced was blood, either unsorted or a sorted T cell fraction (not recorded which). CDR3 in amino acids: CASKPGNTGELFF. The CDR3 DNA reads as TGTGCCAGCAAGCCAGGAAACACCGGGGAGCTGTTTTTT.